Sequencing of this T cell receptor beta chain was carried out in a study of human T cells and chemical hapten exposure. The CDR3 is made up of 17 amino acids. The V gene end was trimmed by 0 bases and the J gene end by 3 bases; junction bases not matched to a gene: 10. CDR1 is DFQATT and CDR2 is SNEGSKA in the germline V gene (reference sequence). Time point in this sample: pre-sensitization, week 0. The treatment: therapeutic diphenylcyclopropenone sensitization with weekly scalp DPC. Notes on this clonotype: Its antigen remains unidentified.

Points from the study as a whole: Versus controls, expanded TCRs had significantly more large CDR3 similarity clusters.

One entry per CDR3 protein results from TCRdb running MiXCR on the RACE reads. The sample lists 150,000 to 200,000 distinct CDR3 sequences, approximately 31% occurring once. This receptor was identified in a woman aged 30 to 39 with alopecia areata. Some clones in this sample may be carry-over from other donors' samples. This sequence joins TRBV20-1 and TRBJ2-1, with 8 bases fitting TRBD2. The sample in question was whole blood, obtained in connection with sensitization to the hapten diphenylcyclopropenone (DPC). The chain's CDR3 is CSARDRSSGNLYNEQFF. CDR3 bases: TGCAGTGCTAGAGATCGTAGTAGCGGGAATCTCTACAATGAGCAGTTCTTC.